Each of the 10 T cell receptor beta chains below was sequenced from the same sample in a study of shared clonotypes between healthy human individuals. Assay: immunoSEQ multiplex PCR; the TCRdb copy retains only in-frame clones and omits some. The sample yields about 2 million clones, about 95% seen once. Terminally differentiated effector memory CD45RA+ cells were excluded by CCR7 positive selection of CD45RO-negative cells. Sequencing was carried out using naive CD8+ T cells sorted from blood. The origin of the receptors is a man between 18 and 29 years old in good health.

V usage is TRBV5-6 and J usage is TRBJ1-2, with D uncertain. This CDR3 comprises 16 residues. The V end lost 5 bases, the J end lost 2 bases, and 19 bases lay between the germline ends. Germline V gene data show CDR1 as SGHDT and CDR2 as YYEEEE. CDR3 DNA sequence: TGTGCCAGCAGTTTGACCGGCATAGCCCTAAACTATGGCTACACCTTC. Residues: CASSLTGIALNYGYTF.

Concerning this clone: One end of the junction is discordant with germline, which a read error may explain. V usage is TRBV7-9 and J usage is TRBJ2-1; TRBD2 aligns across 10 bases. Per the germline V gene, CDR1 is SEHNR and CDR2 is FQNEAQ (reference sequence). This CDR3 has 15 amino acids. DNA for the CDR3: TGTGCCAGCAGCTTCTCCACCCTCTCTAGCGGGAGTTTGCTCTTC. Its protein product is CASSFSTLSSGSLLF.

This chain connects TRBV27 to TRBJ2-2, with 7 nucleotides matching TRBD2. Trimming removed 5 bases from V and 6 bases from J; junction bases left unmatched: 3. CDR1 is MNHEY, CDR2 SMNVEV, per germline (reference sequence). CDR3 size: 13 residues. The CDR3 DNA is TGTGCCAGCAGTCCCGGACTAGCCGGGGAGCTGTTTTTT. This translates into CASSPGLAGELFF.

This chain links TRBV11-2 with TRBJ2-1; no firm D call. The CDR3 consists of 16 residues. CDR1 and CDR2 (germline): SGHAT, FQNNGV. V dropped 2 bases and J dropped 5 bases, with 16 bases sitting between them. CDR3 region: CASSLFAQTGDNEQFF. The DNA for the CDR3 is TGTGCCAGCAGCTTATTTGCCCAAACGGGCGACAATGAGCAGTTCTTC.

The chain links TRBV30 to TRBJ2-3; D might be TRBD1 (5 bases). CDR1 GTSNPN and CDR2 SVGIG come from the germline V gene (reference sequence). The CDR3 consists of 13 residues. V lost 2 bases, J lost 4 bases, and 10 bases lay in between. CDR3 residues: CAWSRQSSDTQYF. The CDR3 DNA follows: TGTGCCTGGAGTCGACAGAGTTCAGATACGCAGTATTTT. Combining the CDR3 with reference TRBV30 and TRBJ2-3 gives the whole variable domain SQTIHQWPATLVQPVGSPLSLECTVEGTSNPNLYWYRQAAGRGLQLLFYSVGIGQISSEVPQNLSASRPQDRQFILSSKKLLLSDSGFYLCAWSRQSSDTQYFGPGTRLTVL.

The chain uses TRBV6-5 and TRBJ2-5; 7 bases match TRBD1. Germline V gene data show CDR1 as MNHEY and CDR2 as SVGAGI. Germline trimming cut 2 bases from V and 2 bases from J; bases unmatched to any gene: 8. The CDR3 runs to 16 residues. CDR3 sequence (DNA): TGTGCCAGCAGTTACCGGGGCGGCAGGGGGCAAGAGACCCAGTACTTC. Its protein is CASSYRGGRGQETQYF.

The chain employs TRBV4-2 and TRBJ2-1, with 14 bases aligning to TRBD2. Trimming removed 4 bases from V and 9 bases from J; junction bases left unmatched: 5. This CDR3 comprises 15 residues. Germline-derived CDR1 and CDR2 are LGHNA and YNFKEQ. Written as DNA, the CDR3 is TGTGCCAGCAGCCCGACTAGCGGGGGGGACCGTGAGCAGTTCTTC. It codes for CASSPTSGGDREQFF.

The chain joins TRBV4-3 to TRBJ2-5; the D is unclear. V was shortened by 0 bases and J by 1 base, with 9 bases between the two germline ends. CDR1 and CDR2 from the germline V gene are LGHNA and YSLEER. The CDR3 consists of 15 residues. The CDR3 reads CASSQELGIQETQYF. Here the CDR3 DNA reads TGCGCCAGCAGCCAAGAGTTAGGAATCCAAGAGACCCAGTACTTC.

The chain is built from TRBV29-1 and TRBJ1-2; no clear D. This CDR3 is 18 amino acids long. Germline CDR1 SQVTM, CDR2 ANQGSEA. Trimming pared 0 bases from V and 2 bases from J, leaving 22 bases between. CDR3 region: CSVEDPSPPTRGNYGYTF. In nucleotides, the CDR3 is TGCAGCGTTGAAGACCCATCACCCCCGACCCGGGGAAACTATGGCTACACCTTC. The full variable domain, its missing parts supplied by reference TRBV29-1 and TRBJ1-2, is SAVISQKPSRDICQRGTSLTIQCQVDSQVTMMFWYRQQPGQSLTLIATANQGSEATYESGFVIDKFPISRPNLTFSTLTVSNMSPEDSSIYLCSVEDPSPPTRGNYGYTFGSGTRLTVV.

The rearrangement uses TRBV19 and TRBJ2-2; D possibly corresponds to TRBD2 (5 bases). CDR3 length: 15 residues. Germline V CDR1 and CDR2: LNHDA, SQIVND (reference sequence). Trimming left V 2 bases short and J 1 base short, with 8 bases between. The CDR3 sequence: CASSIIGVNTGELFF. The CDR3 DNA reads as TGTGCCAGTAGTATAATCGGGGTGAACACCGGGGAGCTGTTTTTT. Full variable domain (outside the CDR3, taken from reference TRBV19 and TRBJ2-2): DGGITQSPKYLFRKEGQNVTLSCEQNLNHDAMYWYRQDPGQGLRLIYYSQIVNDFQKGDIAEGYSVSREKKESFPLTVTSAQKNPTAFYLCASSIIGVNTGELFFGEGSRLTVL.